Listed below are T cell receptor beta chains from one sample, sequenced in a study of blood T cell repertoires in COVID-19. Libraries were prepared by immunoSEQ multiplex PCR; TCRdb keeps only in-frame clonotypes and omits some of them. The sample shows some 160,000 clones, more than 70% of them seen only once. Sample: peripheral blood. The receptors were sampled from a woman in her 50s with acute or convalescent COVID-19. Both conserved end residues are trimmed from each CDR3.

TRBJ1-6	TRBV7-8	ASSLAPGGNSPLH
TRBJ1-1	TRBV15	ATSRDLGTGDTEAF
TRBJ1-2	TRBV6-5	ASRVWDWDGYT
TRBJ2-5	TRBV18	ASSPLGTEETQY
TRBJ1-6	TRBV28	ASLSPGQGNNSPLH
TRBJ2-3	TRBV27	ASRGDSGGPTDTQY
TRBJ2-3	TRBV5-1	ASSSPSESTDTQY
TRBJ2-3	TRBV3-1/TRBV3-2	ASSQRTGGGTDTQY
TRBJ2-7	TRBV27	ASSLAGQGDEQY
TRBJ2-7	TRBV5-1	ASSFGTKYEQY
TRBJ2-7	TRBV7-3	ASSSTPSGTQY
TRBJ1-2	TRBV5-1	ASSLGTEGNGYT
TRBJ1-1	TRBV6-5	ASSRMRQNAEAF
TRBJ1-1	TRBV29-1	SVDGLGHVNTEAF
TRBJ2-2	TRBV6-5	ASSSPTGGNTGELF
TRBJ1-4	TRBV7-2	ASSLGGGREEKLF
TRBJ1-6	TRBV2	ASSEFYSSSYNSPLH
TRBJ2-2	TRBV9	ASSVERLNTGELF
TRBJ1-3	TRBV5-5	ASSLSASILGNTIY
TRBJ2-2	TRBV7-9	ASSRTGGGELF
TRBJ1-2	TRBV12-5	ASGSMDRRGGYT
TRBJ1-2	TRBV5-1	ASSPDQVFYGYT
TRBJ1-6	TRBV10-3	AISASRSHPLH
TRBJ2-5	TRBV4-2	ASSQDAGLAETQY
TRBJ1-1	TRBV7-9	ASSLISGNTEAF
TRBJ1-1	TRBV4-1	ASSQDGANTEAF
TRBJ2-7	TRBV6-2/TRBV6-3	ASSYMAELLWY
TRBJ2-2	TRBV27	ASTLLAASTGELF
TRBJ1-1	TRBV18	ASSPPPGGIEAF
TRBJ1-1	TRBV29-1	SALTGGGNTEAF
TRBJ2-7	TRBV7-2	ASGLGQASYEQY
TRBJ2-7	TRBV11-2	ASSLDPQGAHEQY
TRBJ1-2	TRBV5-1	ASSPGGLNRDGYT
TRBJ1-2	TRBV6-2/TRBV6-3	ASSYRGSHGYT
TRBJ1-2	TRBV6-2/TRBV6-3	ASSYTRSTGWSDGYT
TRBJ1-1	TRBV5-1	ASSLAGQINTEAF
TRBJ2-2	TRBV7-7	ASSPRTGDTGELF
TRBJ2-3	TRBV29-1	SVGTGTGIADTQY
TRBJ1-5	TRBV6-5	ASRGQGSSTSQH
TRBJ1-2	TRBV18	ASSPPEGAYGYT
TRBJ1-1	TRBV9	ASSGSRTGVNTEAF
TRBJ2-2	TRBV7-9	ASSLGDTGELF
TRBJ1-6	TRBV2	ASSERGQGNSPLH
TRBJ2-3	TRBV4-3	ASSQDFGRSTDTQY
TRBJ1-2	TRBV28	ASSGGGQAYGYT
TRBJ1-2	TRBV30	AWSGRDSNYGYT
TRBJ1-2	TRBV7-3	ASSPSWQGGGYT
TRBJ1-6	TRBV4-2	ASSHPAGSHSPLH
TRBJ2-5	TRBV9	ASSVGQGVQETQY
TRBJ1-1	TRBV19	ASSMGNRVNSEAF
TRBJ2-1	TRBV4-3	ASSQNPSGGAGEQF
TRBJ2-7	TRBV5-1	ASSARGQGYEQY